This T cell receptor (beta chain) stems from a study of regulatory T cells in long-lasting Graves disease. This clonotype was observed a handful of times. Its cognate antigen is unknown. The time point was: newly diagnosed GD, antithyroid drugs for less than 3 months. After RNA was extracted from PBMCs, the TCR library was made from it. About 9.1 milliliters of peripheral blood went into EDTA tubes. According to the study, TCR beta libraries were built with iRepertoire HTBI primers and CDR3-region Arm-PCR. Original processing methods: The study identified 55 to 80 TRBV and about 13 TRBJ segments across samples. TCRdb re-called the multiplex PCR reads through MiXCR, storing one row per CDR3 protein. The authors' filters were not applied to this entry. The table includes around 230,000 distinct CDR3 sequences, 15% to 20% detected once. V was clipped by 1 base and J by 2 bases, with 8 bases between them. Germline V lookup: CDR1 SGHNT, CDR2 YYREEE (reference sequence). The CDR3 consists of 14 residues.

Study findings and constraints: Researchers reported studying only peripheral blood, not thyroid tissue.

The sequence was collected from a female donor with Graves disease. The starting material was peripheral blood mononuclear cells (PBMCs), obtained at new diagnosis, from a patient treated with antithyroid drugs. The chain carries TRBV5-4 and TRBJ2-3; D might be TRBD2 (5 bases). CDR3 sequence reads: CASSLTGITDTQYF. The DNA for the CDR3 is TGTGCCAGCAGCTTGACGGGAATCACAGATACGCAGTATTTT.